This T cell receptor (beta chain) was identified during a study of tumor-infiltrating lymphocytes in primary liver carcinoma. Study in general: These patients were men and women whose ages were 30 to 69 years. Each of the growths was stage T1-T3 N0M0, extending roughly 4.2 to 10 cm across. Broader study findings: Tumor top-250-clone fractions significantly exceeded those of blood (p = 0.039).

The roughly 20-31 mg bulk tissue piece was not sorted before simultaneous RNA and DNA extraction. As concerns this clonotype: Its specificity is unknown.

Constant-region priming of about 500 ng total RNA yielded TCR beta cDNA. Researchers made the TCR beta libraries by running three nested multiplex PCR rounds with slightly modified ARM-PCR. Use of TRBV1-TRBV30 forward primers with a C-beta reverse primer characterized the first two PCR rounds, which lasted around 9 cycles each. TCRdb re-called the multiplex PCR reads with MiXCR, one entry per CDR3 protein. This table holds 100,000 to 150,000 distinct CDR3 sequences, 55% to 75% found once. V lost 2 bases and J lost 7; bases outside the gene matches: 7. The germline V gene has CDR1 MDHEN and CDR2 SYDVKM. This CDR3 spans 15 amino acids.

The receptor was derived from a woman aged 60-70 years with primary liver carcinoma and hepatitis B virus infection. This chain uses TRBV28 with TRBJ2-3; 9 bases are shared with TRBD2. Source material: liver tumor tissue from sampling region 3. The sample's subset: tumor region T3, left-lateral pole. This CDR3 is CASSLRASGIYTQYF. CDR3 in DNA: TGTGCCAGCAGTTTAAGGGCTAGCGGGATATATACGCAGTATTTT.